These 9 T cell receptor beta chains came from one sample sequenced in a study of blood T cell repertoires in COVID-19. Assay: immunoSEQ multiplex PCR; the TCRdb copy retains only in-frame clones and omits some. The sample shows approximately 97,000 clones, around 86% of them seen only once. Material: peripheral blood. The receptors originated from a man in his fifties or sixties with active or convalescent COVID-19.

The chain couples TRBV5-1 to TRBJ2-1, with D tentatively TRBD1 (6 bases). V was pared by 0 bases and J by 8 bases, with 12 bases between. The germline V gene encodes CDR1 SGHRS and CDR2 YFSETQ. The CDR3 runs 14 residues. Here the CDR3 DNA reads TGCGCCAGCAGCTTGGCTACAGGGCGGGATGAGCAGTTCTTC. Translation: CASSLATGRDEQFF.

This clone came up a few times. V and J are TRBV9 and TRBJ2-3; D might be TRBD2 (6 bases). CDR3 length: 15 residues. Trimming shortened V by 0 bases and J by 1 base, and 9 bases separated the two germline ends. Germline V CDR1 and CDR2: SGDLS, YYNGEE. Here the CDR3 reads CASSVGVAGTDTQYF. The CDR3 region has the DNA TGTGCCAGCAGCGTAGGGGTAGCGGGCACAGATACGCAGTATTTT.

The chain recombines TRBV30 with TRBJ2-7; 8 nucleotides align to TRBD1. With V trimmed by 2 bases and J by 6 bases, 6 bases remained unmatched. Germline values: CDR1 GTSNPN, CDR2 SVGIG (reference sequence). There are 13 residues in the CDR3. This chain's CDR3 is CAWSKDRAFEQYF. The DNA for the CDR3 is TGTGCCTGGAGTAAGGACAGGGCTTTCGAGCAGTACTTC.

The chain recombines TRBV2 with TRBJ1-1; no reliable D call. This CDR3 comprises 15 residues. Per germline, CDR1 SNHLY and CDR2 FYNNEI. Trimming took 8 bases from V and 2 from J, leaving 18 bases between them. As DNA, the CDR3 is TGTGCCAGCCAACTCCAACCTAGCGTTAACACTGAAGCTTTCTTT. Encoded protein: CASQLQPSVNTEAFF.

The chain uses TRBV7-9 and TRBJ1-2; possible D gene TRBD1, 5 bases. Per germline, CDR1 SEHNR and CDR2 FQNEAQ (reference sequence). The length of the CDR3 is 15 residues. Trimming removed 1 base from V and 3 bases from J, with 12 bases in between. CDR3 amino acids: CASSLGGGGDYGYTF. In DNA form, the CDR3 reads TGTGCCAGCAGCTTAGGCGGGGGAGGGGACTATGGCTACACCTTC.

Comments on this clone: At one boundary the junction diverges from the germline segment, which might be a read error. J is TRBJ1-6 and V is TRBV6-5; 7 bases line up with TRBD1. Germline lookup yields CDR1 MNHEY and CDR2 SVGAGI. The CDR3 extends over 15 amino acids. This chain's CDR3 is CASSDSGTVRSPLHF. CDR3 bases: TGTGCCAGCAGTGACTCAGGGACAGTTCGCTCACCCCTCCACTTT.

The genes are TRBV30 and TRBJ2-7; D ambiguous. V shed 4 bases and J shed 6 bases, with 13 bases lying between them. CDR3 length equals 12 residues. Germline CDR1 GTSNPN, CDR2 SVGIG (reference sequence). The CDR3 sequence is CAWKSVSLEQYF. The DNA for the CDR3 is TGTGCCTGGAAAAGCGTCTCACTCGAGCAGTACTTC. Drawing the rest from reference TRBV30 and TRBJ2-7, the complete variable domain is SQTIHQWPATLVQPVGSPLSLECTVEGTSNPNLYWYRQAAGRGLQLLFYSVGIGQISSEVPQNLSASRPQDRQFILSSKKLLLSDSGFYLCAWKSVSLEQYFGPGTRLTVT.

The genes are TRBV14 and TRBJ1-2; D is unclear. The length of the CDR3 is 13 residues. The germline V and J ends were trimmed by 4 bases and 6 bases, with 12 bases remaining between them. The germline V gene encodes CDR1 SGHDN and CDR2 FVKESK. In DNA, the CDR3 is TGTGCCAGCAGCCGCGTACTTCGGGATGGCTACACCTTC. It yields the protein CASSRVLRDGYTF.

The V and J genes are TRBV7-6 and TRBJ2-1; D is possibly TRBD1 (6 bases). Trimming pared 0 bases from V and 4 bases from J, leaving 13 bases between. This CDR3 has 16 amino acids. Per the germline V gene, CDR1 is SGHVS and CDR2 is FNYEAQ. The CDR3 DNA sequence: TGTGCCAGCAGCTTAGCGCTCGGACAGTCTTACAATGAGCAGTTCTTC. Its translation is CASSLALGQSYNEQFF.